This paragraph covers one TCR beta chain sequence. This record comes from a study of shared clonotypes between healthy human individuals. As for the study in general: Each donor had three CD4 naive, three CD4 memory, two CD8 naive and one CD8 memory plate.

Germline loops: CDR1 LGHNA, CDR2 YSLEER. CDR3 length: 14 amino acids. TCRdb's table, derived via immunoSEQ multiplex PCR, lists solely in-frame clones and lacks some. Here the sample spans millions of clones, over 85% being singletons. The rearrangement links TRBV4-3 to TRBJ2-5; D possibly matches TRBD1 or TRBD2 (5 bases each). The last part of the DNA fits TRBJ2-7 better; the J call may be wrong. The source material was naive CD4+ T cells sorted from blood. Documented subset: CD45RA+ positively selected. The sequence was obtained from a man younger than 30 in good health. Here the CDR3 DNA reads TGCGCCAGCAGCCAAGATAAGGGACCCTACGAGCAGTACTTC. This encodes CASSQDKGPYEQYF.